This TCR beta chain was identified during a study of CD8 T cells in Susac syndrome. The study, taken as a whole, reports: The relatively small number of individuals in the TCR sequencing and HLA analysis was acknowledged by the study.

With V trimmed by 5 bases and J by 0 bases, 14 bases remained unmatched. This CDR3 comprises 18 residues. Germline CDR1 is SGHAT and CDR2 is FQNNGV. Remarks on this clonotype: The antigen is undetermined.

Negative isolation was used for CD8+ and CD4+ T cells and FACS enrichment for TEMRA cells. RNA in amounts of roughly 0.5 to 1 ug was reverse transcribed with random hexamers. TCRdb analysed the immunoSEQ multiplex PCR reads with MiXCR anew, one entry per CDR3 protein. Of 330,000 or so distinct CDR3 sequences listed, around 85% are singletons. The V call is TRBV11-2, the J call TRBJ2-5; 8 bases map to TRBD1. The TCR comes from a human donor with multiple sclerosis. The sequenced sample consisted of CD8+ T cells from PBMCs. Written as DNA, the CDR3 is TGTGCCAGCAGCCCCGTCCCGGGACAGGTTTCGTACCAAGAGACCCAGTACTTC. Translated, it gives CASSPVPGQVSYQETQYF.